One and the same sample provided the 23 T cell receptor beta chains below, sequenced in a study of blood T cells in healthy people across ages. The second PCR ran roughly 7 to 11 cycles with a sample-barcoded 5' primer and J-beta primers. TCRdb reanalysed the 5' RACE reads using MiXCR and keeps one entry per CDR3 protein. The data show some 940,000 distinct CDR3 sequences, 25% to 30% seen once. In addition, the sample was reused for a study of T cells of mothers and their children.

The material sequenced was blood. These receptors were collected from a woman in her forties in good health.

Only a few counts were recorded for this clonotype. The V call is TRBV11-2, the J call TRBJ1-2, with D possibly TRBD1 on 5 matching bases. The CDR3 has 15 residues. Looked up from germline, CDR1 is SGHAT and CDR2 is FQNNGV. V was shortened by 1 base and J by 2 bases, with 11 bases between the two germline ends. Here the CDR3 reads CASSLAGGENYGYTF. The CDR3 bases are TGTGCCAGCAGCTTAGCGGGGGGGGAAAACTATGGCTACACCTTC.

Ten or more counts support this clonotype. The chain employs TRBV6-6 and TRBJ2-5; possible D gene TRBD2, 6 bases. CDR3 length: 14 amino acids. V shed 8 bases and J shed 2 bases, with 15 bases lying between them. Per germline, CDR1 MNHNY and CDR2 SVGAGI (reference sequence). CDR3 sequence (DNA): TGTGCCAGCGGCAAGTGGGGGGTGCAAGAGACCCAGTACTTC. Protein sequence: CASGKWGVQETQYF.

This clonotype has a count of ten or more. V is TRBV20-1 and J is TRBJ1-6; D is uncertain. The length of the CDR3 is 13 residues. Germline V CDR1 and CDR2: DFQATT, SNEGSKA (reference sequence). V lost 3 bases to trimming and J lost 7 bases, with 10 bases between them. The CDR3 bases are TGCAGTGCTAGTTGGCAGTCGAATTCACCCCTCCACTTT. It codes for CSASWQSNSPLHF.

This clonotype came up once. The chain links TRBV7-9 to TRBJ2-5, with 12 bases fitting TRBD2. V was clipped by 3 bases and J by 2 bases; unmatched bases: 4. The CDR3 length is 16 residues. Germline V gene sequence: CDR1 SEHNR, CDR2 FQNEAQ (reference sequence). CDR3 sequence (DNA): TGTGCCAGCAGCTTGCCTAGCGGGGGGGGTCAAGAGACCCAGTACTTC. Translation gives CASSLPSGGGQETQYF.

The chain couples TRBV2 to TRBJ1-2; 10 bases match TRBD1. Germline V lookup: CDR1 SNHLY, CDR2 FYNNEI. V shed 6 bases and J 4 bases; nucleotides not matched to a gene: 5. The CDR3 is 14 residues long. The CDR3 DNA reads TGTGCCAGCAGGGGGACAGGGGCCCGCTATGGCTACACCTTC. Encoded protein: CASRGTGARYGYTF. Supplemented by reference TRBV2 and TRBJ1-2, the full variable domain reads EPEVTQTPSHQVTQMGQEVILRCVPISNHLYFYWYRQILGQKVEFLVSFYNNEISEKSEIFDDQFSVERPDGSNFTLKIRSTKLEDSAMYFCASRGTGARYGYTFGSGTRLTVV.

This clonotype was observed at least ten times. The chain links TRBV14 to TRBJ1-2; D unresolved. Germline V CDR1 and CDR2: SGHDN, FVKESK. The CDR3 loop spans 15 amino acids. V was clipped by 6 bases and J by 0 bases, with 14 bases between them. The CDR3 sequence: CASSTQWAANYGYTF. The CDR3 DNA reads TGTGCCAGCAGTACCCAATGGGCAGCTAACTATGGCTACACCTTC. Using reference TRBV14 and TRBJ1-2 for the parts outside the CDR3, the full variable domain is EAGVTQFPSHSVIEKGQTVTLRCDPISGHDNLYWYRRVMGKEIKFLLHFVKESKQDESGMPNNRFLAERTGGTYSTLKVQPAELEDSGVYFCASSTQWAANYGYTFGSGTRLTVV.

This clonotype has at least ten counts. The V gene is TRBV13, the J gene TRBJ2-7; D could derive from TRBD1 or TRBD2 (5 bases each). CDR1 PRHDT and CDR2 FYEKMQ come from the germline V gene (reference sequence). The CDR3 length is 17 residues. V was shortened by 4 bases and J by 2 bases, with 21 bases between the two germline ends. The CDR3 DNA is TGTGCCAGCAGCTCAACGTCCGGGTTGGGACCAACCTACGAGCAGTACTTC. Translation gives CASSSTSGLGPTYEQYF.

This clonotype has more than one count but fewer than ten. The chain combines TRBV12-3 or TRBV12-4 with TRBJ2-2; a possible D gene is TRBD1 (6 bases). CDR3 length: 15 amino acids. Trimming stripped 6 bases from V and 4 bases from J, with 15 bases between. The CDR3 DNA reads as TGTGCCAGCAGAAGGGACACCTCGGGCACCGGGGAGCTGTTTTTT. Translated, it gives CASRRDTSGTGELFF.

The gene calls are TRBV7-9 and TRBJ2-3; unclear D gene. V gave up 5 bases and J gave up 2 bases, with 8 bases separating them. Per the germline V gene, CDR1 is SEHNR and CDR2 is FQNEAQ (reference sequence). The CDR3 is made up of 13 amino acids. The CDR3 DNA reads as TGTGCCAGCAGCCCCGCTTACACAGATACGCAGTATTTT. Its translation: CASSPAYTDTQYF.

This clonotype has ten or more counts. CDR3 in amino acids: CARLLGTLLGYTF. Here the CDR3 DNA reads TGTGCCAGACTTCTCGGGACGCTACTAGGCTACACCTTC. The J gene is TRBJ1-2, the V gene TRBV7-3, with TRBD1 as a possible D gene (5 bases). Trimming shortened V by 9 bases and J by 8 bases, and 19 bases separated the two germline ends. The CDR3 contains 13 residues. CDR1 and CDR2 from the germline V gene are SGHTA and FQGTGA.

The rearrangement links TRBV28 to TRBJ2-7; 8 bases align to TRBD1. V dropped 5 bases and J dropped 5; count of bases not matched to a gene: 14. The length of the CDR3 is 16 residues. The germline gives CDR1 MDHEN, CDR2 SYDVKM. The chain's CDR3 is CASSRPHGQGRNEQYF. The CDR3, as DNA: TGTGCCAGCAGTCGACCCCATGGACAGGGAAGGAACGAGCAGTACTTC.

This clonotype has just a few counts. A much bigger clone sits one base away, suggesting this may be a read error. The J gene is TRBJ2-5, the V gene TRBV4-1; 8 bases line up with TRBD2. The germline gives CDR1 MGHRA, CDR2 YSYEKL. CDR3 length equals 14 residues. Written as DNA, the CDR3 is TGCGCCGGCAGCCAAGATGGACTAGCAGAGACCCAGTACTTC. Amino acid sequence: CAGSQDGLAETQYF.

This chain joins TRBV6-1 and TRBJ2-1, with D possibly matching TRBD2 (6 bases). Germline values: CDR1 MNHNS, CDR2 SASEGT. V lost 7 bases and J 6 bases, leaving 16 bases between the germline ends. This CDR3 comprises 14 residues. The CDR3 DNA follows: TGTGCCAGCAATCTGGGCGGGGCAGGCAATGAGCAGTTCTTC. It translates to CASNLGGAGNEQFF.

On this clonotype itself: At one boundary the junction diverges from the germline segment, which might be a read error. The chain employs TRBV7-3 and TRBJ2-2; perhaps TRBD1 as D (6 bases). The CDR3 contains 14 residues. Germline CDR1 and CDR2: SGHTA and FQGTGA. The CDR3 spells CASGWKGGTGERFF. As DNA, the CDR3 is TGTGCCAGCGGTTGGAAAGGGGGAACCGGGGAGCGGTTTTTT.

This sequence joins TRBV28 and TRBJ1-4, with D tentatively TRBD1 (6 bases). Germline CDR1 reads MDHEN; CDR2 reads SYDVKM. V lost 5 bases and J lost 0, with 13 bases in between. The CDR3 runs to 16 residues. The CDR3 DNA reads TGTGCCAGCAGTCCTGGACAGACTACAACTAATGAAAAACTGTTTTTT. Protein: CASSPGQTTTNEKLFF. The entire variable domain, with the rest obtained from reference TRBV28 and TRBJ1-4, is as follows: DVKVTQSSRYLVKRTGEKVFLECVQDMDHENMFWYRQDPGLGLRLIYFSYDVKMKEKGDIPEGYSVSREKKERFSLILESASTNQTSMYLCASSPGQTTTNEKLFFGSGTQLSVL.

The V gene is TRBV27, the J gene TRBJ1-5, with D unclear. Trimming left V 5 bases short and J 0 bases short, with 11 bases between. From germline, CDR1 is MNHEY and CDR2 SMNVEV (reference sequence). The CDR3 is made up of 15 amino acids. The CDR3 is CASSPLQNSNQPQHF. CDR3 nucleotides: TGTGCCAGCAGTCCCTTACAGAATAGCAATCAGCCCCAGCATTTT.

This clonotype has just one count. This chain joins TRBV7-3 and TRBJ1-2; D uncertain. CDR3 length: 13 residues. The germline CDR1 and CDR2 sequences are SGHTA and FQGTGA. Trimming removed 8 bases from V and 0 bases from J, with 10 bases in between. For the CDR3, the DNA is TGTGCCAGCGGCAAAGACGCTAACTATGGCTACACCTTC. Translating gives CASGKDANYGYTF.

This clonotype was observed a handful of times. The DNA is left out, because the CDR3 cannot be placed on it with certainty; the CDR3 is given as TCRdb lists it. The J gene is TRBJ1-2, the V gene TRBV19; no check of the table's D call, TRBD1, against the DNA was made. 12 amino acids form the CDR3, both terminal residues included. CDR1 and CDR2 from the germline V gene are LNHDA and SQIVND (reference sequence). CDR3 amino acids: CASRDRAYGCTF.

This clonotype has at least ten counts. The chain links TRBV5-1 to TRBJ1-2; TRBD1 matches 8 bases. The ends lost 0 bases at V and 2 bases at J; junction bases unmatched: 6. The CDR3 is 16 amino acids. Germline-derived CDR1 and CDR2 are SGHRS and YFSETQ. The CDR3 DNA reads TGCGCCAGCAGCTTGGACCCAGGGGGCCTCAACTATGGCTACACCTTC. It specifies CASSLDPGGLNYGYTF.

The chain employs TRBV7-2 and TRBJ2-7; 14 bases align to TRBD2. The junction had 14 bases not matched to a gene; V was cut back by 3 bases and J by 7 bases. The CDR3 has 18 residues. Per germline, CDR1 SGHTA and CDR2 FQGNSA. CDR3 region: CASSFRRTSGGSSDEQYF. CDR3 nucleotide sequence: TGTGCCAGCAGCTTCCGCCGGACTAGCGGGGGGTCCTCTGATGAGCAGTACTTC.

A few counts support this clonotype. V gene TRBV5-5 combines with J gene TRBJ2-7; no clear D. CDR1 is SGHKS and CDR2 is YYEKEE in the germline V gene (reference sequence). CDR3 length: 15 amino acids. Trimming shortened V by 3 bases and J by 6 bases, and 19 bases separated the two germline ends. CDR3 DNA: TGTGCCAGCAGCTCGTCGACATTACCCACCTCCGAGCAGTACTTC. Encoded protein: CASSSSTLPTSEQYF.

This clonotype appeared a few times. The CDR3 does not close with the conserved phenylalanine or tryptophan, likely indicating a read error. V gene TRBV12-3 or TRBV12-4 combines with J gene TRBJ2-7, with unresolved D. The CDR3 extends over 11 amino acids. The chain's CDR3 is CVSSLSYEQYL. The DNA for the CDR3 is TGTGTCAGCAGTCTCTCCTACGAGCAGTACTTA.

The chain couples TRBV5-1 to TRBJ1-4, with a weak D call TRBD1 (5 bases). The CDR3 runs 14 residues. From germline, CDR1 is SGHRS and CDR2 YFSETQ. The ends were cut back, 4 bases at V and 8 bases at J, with 15 bases in the middle. In nucleotides, the CDR3 is TGCGCCAGCAGCCCAGGGCGGTCGGACGAAAAACTGTTTTTT. This encodes CASSPGRSDEKLFF.